The 29 T cell receptor beta chains given below trace back to one sample, sequenced in a study of cytomegalovirus exposure and HLA in healthy donors (dated by TCRdb to about 2017). Library preparation employed the immunoSEQ multiplex PCR assay. The multiplex PCR relied on a mix of 60 forward primers for TCR Vbeta segments and 13 reverse primers for TCR Jbeta segments. TCRdb provides this immuneACCESS table in a form limited to in-frame rearrangements. Some clones are lacking; in checked studies, under half of them reflect an unresolved V gene, and why the rest are absent is not known. This sample gives about 120,000 clones in total; over 75% of them show up just once. The ten largest clones take up about 1.8% of the sample. Sequencing was performed on PBMCs. All receptors derive from a man between 35 and 55 years old in good health and CMV-seronegative.

This clone was detected a few times. This chain joins TRBV19 and TRBJ1-6; D not resolved. V shed 0 bases and J shed 5 bases, with 5 bases lying between them. The CDR3 is made up of 14 amino acids. CDR1 and CDR2 (germline): LNHDA, SQIVND (reference sequence). CDR3 in amino acids: CASSIDGDNSPLHF. DNA of the CDR3: TGTGCCAGTAGTATAGACGGGGATAATTCACCCCTCCACTTT.

This chain connects TRBV5-1 to TRBJ2-7; D is perhaps TRBD1 (7 bases). Germline CDR1 and CDR2: SGHRS and YFSETQ. The V gene lost 4 bases and the J gene lost 5 bases, with 19 bases spanning the gap. The CDR3 has 15 residues. The CDR3 nucleotides read TGCGCCAGCAGCGGAGGGACAGCGGATCGTAACGAGCAGTACTTC. Translated, it gives CASSGGTADRNEQYF.

The chain uses TRBV6-6 and TRBJ2-5; perhaps TRBD1 as D (6 bases). The CDR3 consists of 14 residues. Germline lookup yields CDR1 MNHNY and CDR2 SVGAGI (reference sequence). V lost 3 bases to trimming and J lost 2 bases, with 10 bases between them. The CDR3 DNA sequence: TGTGCCAGCAGTTATGGGACACAGCAAGAGACCCAGTACTTC. Its protein product is CASSYGTQQETQYF.

V is TRBV18 and J is TRBJ2-1, with 9 bases matching TRBD2. The CDR3 spans 14 residues. Losses at the gene ends were 5 bases for V and 3 bases for J; bases not matched to a gene: 2. CDR1 and CDR2 (germline): KGHSH, LQKENI. The CDR3: CASSTTSGYNEQFF. CDR3 nucleotide sequence: TGTGCCAGCTCAACGACTAGCGGCTACAATGAGCAGTTCTTC.

The chain uses TRBV10-3 and TRBJ2-7; 9 positions match TRBD1. J was trimmed by 7 bases and V by 10 bases; bases with no gene match: 8. The germline CDR1 and CDR2 sequences are ENHRY and SYGVKD. The CDR3 runs to 12 residues. The CDR3 reads CASAGQGVEQYF. CDR3 DNA sequence: TGTGCCAGCGCGGGACAGGGTGTGGAGCAGTACTTC.

J is TRBJ1-6 and V is TRBV10-3; no firm D call. Germline CDR1 ENHRY, CDR2 SYGVKD. V was trimmed by 11 bases and J by 7 bases, leaving 12 bases between them. The CDR3 consists of 12 residues. DNA for the CDR3: TGTGCCTCTGCGGCAGTCAATTCACCCCTCCACTTT. It is translated as CASAAVNSPLHF.

V is TRBV7-2 and J is TRBJ2-1; 7 bases align to TRBD2. This CDR3 is built from 14 residues. Germline V lookup: CDR1 SGHTA, CDR2 FQGNSA. V trimming: 4 bases; J trimming: 6 bases; junction bases outside the gene matches: 6. The CDR3 is CASSYRASGNEQFF. The CDR3 DNA is TGTGCCAGCAGCTATAGGGCTAGCGGCAATGAGCAGTTCTTC.

The chain links TRBV10-2 to TRBJ2-3, with 9 bases that match TRBD2. The germline CDR1 and CDR2 sequences are WSHSY and SAAADI. After removal of 3 bases from V and 4 bases from J, the junction contained 8 bases not matched to a gene. CDR3 length: 16 amino acids. The CDR3 loop is CASSDWSSGRPDTQYF. CDR3 nucleotide sequence: TGCGCCAGCAGTGATTGGAGTAGCGGGAGACCAGATACGCAGTATTTT.

The chain links TRBV4-1 to TRBJ2-7; maybe TRBD2 (5 bases). Germline V gene lookup returns CDR1 MGHRA and CDR2 YSYEKL. The CDR3 is made up of 17 amino acids. The V and J ends lost 5 bases and 3 bases respectively, with 23 bases between them. The CDR3 sequence is CASSSSPEAPADYEQYF. CDR3 DNA sequence: TGCGCCAGCAGCTCCTCACCGGAGGCTCCTGCAGACTACGAGCAGTACTTC.

This chain uses TRBV6-1 with TRBJ1-3, with D unresolved. The CDR3 has 12 residues. V was cut by 3 bases and J by 6 bases, with 6 bases left in between. Germline values: CDR1 MNHNS, CDR2 SASEGT. Here the CDR3 reads CASSELANTIYF. The CDR3 DNA reads TGTGCCAGCAGTGAGTTAGCAAACACCATATATTTT.

The genes are TRBV7-9 and TRBJ2-7; 9 bases fit TRBD2. This CDR3 is built from 15 residues. Germline CDR1 SEHNR, CDR2 FQNEAQ (reference sequence). The V and J ends lost 3 bases and 5 bases, in that order; junction bases with no gene match: 8. This chain's CDR3 is CASSFLSAGGDEQYF. Here the CDR3 DNA reads TGTGCCAGCAGCTTTCTCTCGGCGGGAGGGGACGAGCAGTACTTC. Supplemented by reference TRBV7-9 and TRBJ2-7, the full variable domain reads DTGVSQNPRHKITKRGQNVTFRCDPISEHNRLYWYRQTLGQGPEFLTYFQNEAQLEKSRLLSDRFSAERPKGSFSTLEIQRTEQGDSAMYLCASSFLSAGGDEQYFGPGTRLTVT.

The chain joins TRBV20-1 to TRBJ1-2; D ambiguous. Per germline, CDR1 DFQATT and CDR2 SNEGSKA (reference sequence). Trimming pared 4 bases from V and 8 bases from J, leaving 11 bases between. This CDR3 has 11 residues. The CDR3 reads CSAKRALGYTF. CDR3 coding DNA: TGCAGTGCTAAACGAGCTTTAGGCTACACCTTC.

In this sample, this clone turned up a few times. J is TRBJ1-1 and V is TRBV5-1; D is ambiguous. The CDR3 extends over 14 amino acids. Germline loops: CDR1 SGHRS, CDR2 YFSETQ. With 4 bases removed from V and 2 bases from J, the gap between germline ends came to 12 bases. The CDR3 sequence: CASSAGGGNTEAFF. In DNA, the CDR3 is TGCGCCAGCAGCGCCGGAGGAGGAAACACTGAAGCTTTCTTT.

The chain carries TRBV4-3 and TRBJ1-2; D call uncertain. Germline CDR1 reads LGHNA; CDR2 reads YSLEER. Deletions cut 0 bases from V and 6 bases from J, with 20 bases between. The CDR3 contains 17 residues. CDR3 sequence: CASSQEAASWRKDGYTF. The CDR3 bases are TGCGCCAGCAGCCAAGAAGCGGCCAGTTGGAGGAAAGATGGCTACACCTTC.

The chain uses TRBV4-2 and TRBJ2-1; 7 bases align to TRBD2. CDR3 length: 16 residues. Germline V CDR1 and CDR2: LGHNA, YNFKEQ. V was pared by 1 base and J by 8 bases, with 11 bases of the junction left unmatched. For the CDR3, the DNA is TGTGCCAGCAGCCAAGGTGCGGGAGCGGAAATATATGAGCAGTTCTTC. Encoded protein: CASSQGAGAEIYEQFF.

The rearrangement links TRBV6-5 to TRBJ2-7; 9 bases line up with TRBD1. This CDR3 is 14 amino acids long. V shed 5 bases and J 5 bases; nucleotides not matched to a gene: 7. Germline CDR1 is MNHEY and CDR2 is SVGAGI. The CDR3 sequence is CASSRDRVMNEQYF. The CDR3 region has the DNA TGTGCCAGCAGTCGGGACAGGGTTATGAACGAGCAGTACTTC.

The chain is built from TRBV29-1 and TRBJ2-3; 8 bases are a match to TRBD1. The CDR3 consists of 13 residues. After removal of 3 bases from V and 4 bases from J, the junction contained 3 bases not matched to a gene. Per the germline V gene, CDR1 is SQVTM and CDR2 is ANQGSEA. CDR3 sequence: CSVEAGGSDTQYF. The CDR3 DNA follows: TGCAGCGTTGAGGCAGGGGGCTCAGATACGCAGTATTTT.

This clone has only a few counts. V and J are TRBV4-3 and TRBJ1-3; TRBD1 is a possible D gene (5 bases). Per germline, CDR1 LGHNA and CDR2 YSLEER. V was pared by 0 bases and J by 4 bases, with 10 bases between. The CDR3 is 15 residues long. The CDR3 loop is CASSQDGALGNTIYF. CDR3 nucleotide sequence: TGCGCCAGCAGCCAAGATGGGGCTTTGGGAAACACCATATATTTT.

The rearrangement joins TRBV28 to TRBJ2-7, with D possibly TRBD2 on 6 matching bases. This CDR3 spans 15 amino acids. Germline CDR1 reads MDHEN; CDR2 reads SYDVKM. With 7 bases removed from V and 4 bases from J, the gap between germline ends came to 20 bases. For the CDR3, the DNA is TGTGCCAGCATAACATCCGGGACTGACTCGTACGAGCAGTACTTC. This sequence encodes CASITSGTDSYEQYF. Drawing the rest from reference TRBV28 and TRBJ2-7, the complete variable domain is DVKVTQSSRYLVKRTGEKVFLECVQDMDHENMFWYRQDPGLGLRLIYFSYDVKMKEKGDIPEGYSVSREKKERFSLILESASTNQTSMYLCASITSGTDSYEQYFGPGTRLTVT.

In its sample, this clone was seen once. This chain joins TRBV9 and TRBJ2-2; 7 positions match TRBD1. The V segment lost 2 bases and the J segment 7 bases; nucleotides outside the gene matches: 8. This CDR3 contains 15 residues. Germline V CDR1 and CDR2: SGDLS, YYNGEE. This chain's CDR3 is CASSVSTGIGGELFF. The DNA of the CDR3 is TGTGCCAGCAGCGTCTCGACAGGGATCGGCGGGGAGCTGTTTTTT.

The chain joins TRBV6-4 to TRBJ2-3; 8 bases are a match to TRBD1. After removal of 2 bases from V and 3 bases from J, the junction contained 7 bases not matched to a gene. Germline CDR1 and CDR2: MRHNA and SNTAGT. The CDR3 totals 16 residues. CDR3 sequence: CASSDGTGSGTDTQYF. CDR3 nucleotides: TGTGCCAGCAGTGACGGGACAGGTAGTGGAACAGATACGCAGTATTTT.

This chain uses TRBV7-9 with TRBJ1-5, with D possibly being TRBD1 (6 bases). V was clipped by 1 base and J by 8 bases, with 9 bases between them. Germline CDR1 is SEHNR and CDR2 is FQNEAQ (reference sequence). The CDR3 spans 13 residues. The DNA of the CDR3 is TGTGCCAGCAGCTTAGGGGGGCTGGAGCCCCAGCATTTT. It is translated as CASSLGGLEPQHF.

The rearrangement links TRBV30 to TRBJ2-2; D is possibly TRBD2 (5 bases). The CDR3 has 15 residues. V lost 2 bases to trimming and J lost 4 bases, with 14 bases between them. The V gene's germline CDR1 is GTSNPN and CDR2 SVGIG (reference sequence). The CDR3 reads CAWSFVKAGTGELFF. The CDR3 nucleotides are TGTGCCTGGAGTTTCGTAAAGGCGGGCACCGGGGAGCTGTTTTTT.

This rearrangement joins TRBV5-1 to TRBJ2-6; D not certain. CDR1 is SGHRS, CDR2 YFSETQ, per germline. The V and J ends lost 4 bases and 0 bases respectively, with 11 bases between them. CDR3 length: 16 residues. The CDR3 DNA reads TGCGCCAGCAGCGCGGCTACAAGCTCTGGGGCCAACGTCCTGACTTTC. Translated: CASSAATSSGANVLTF.

The CDR3 spells CASSSRGTGDGEAFF. CDR3 DNA sequence: TGCGCCAGCAGCTCGAGAGGGACAGGGGACGGTGAAGCTTTCTTT. The chain combines TRBV5-1 with TRBJ1-1; the match to TRBD1 covers 10 bases. Trimming at V came to 3 bases and at J to 7 bases, leaving 9 bases not matched to a gene. Per the germline V gene, CDR1 is SGHRS and CDR2 is YFSETQ. The CDR3 runs 15 residues.

This clone was seen once. This sequence joins TRBV4-1 and TRBJ1-3; no clear D gene. CDR1 is MGHRA and CDR2 is YSYEKL in the germline V gene. Between the trimmed V and J ends, which lost 1 base and 3 bases, there was a span of 7 bases. The CDR3 runs 14 residues. The CDR3 sequence is CASSQGYGGNTIYF. CDR3 nucleotides: TGCGCCAGCAGCCAAGGGTACGGTGGAAACACCATATATTTT.

The V call is TRBV29-1, the J call TRBJ1-2, with 10 bases lining up with TRBD1. This CDR3 has 13 residues. Germline CDR1 is SQVTM and CDR2 is ANQGSEA. V lost 4 bases to trimming and J lost 11 bases; unmatched junction nucleotides: 10. The CDR3 protein is CSVAIRDRGRYTF. CDR3 in DNA: TGCAGCGTTGCAATACGGGACAGGGGACGGTACACCTTC.

This clone came up a few times. One end of the junction is discordant with germline, which a read error may explain. This chain links TRBV28 with TRBJ2-6, with a weak D call TRBD1 (5 bases). Germline V gene data show CDR1 as MDHEN and CDR2 as SYDVKM. The CDR3 length is 17 residues. The CDR3 is CASSTSRRGSGANGLTF. CDR3 DNA: TGTGCCAGCAGCACTTCCCGAAGGGGCTCTGGGGCCAACGGCCTGACTTTC. Full variable domain (missing parts from reference TRBV28 and TRBJ2-6): DVKVTQSSRYLVKRTGEKVFLECVQDMDHENMFWYRQDPGLGLRLIYFSYDVKMKEKGDIPEGYSVSREKKERFSLILESASTNQTSMYLCASSTSRRGSGANGLTFGAGSRLTVL.

The J gene is TRBJ2-3, the V gene TRBV30, with no clear D. The V end lost 4 bases, the J end lost 6 bases, and 11 bases lay between the germline ends. Germline V lookup: CDR1 GTSNPN, CDR2 SVGIG (reference sequence). This CDR3 has 12 amino acids. The CDR3 region is CAWNFQRDTQYF. CDR3 bases: TGTGCCTGGAATTTTCAGCGTGATACGCAGTATTTT.